One TCR beta chain is described in this entry. These data are taken from a study of blood T cell repertoires in COVID-19. The assay was immunoSEQ multiplex PCR, and TCRdb's table has in-frame clones only and misses some. In the table there are about 180,000 clones, over 70% of which are singletons. The TCR comes from a woman between 40 and 50 years old with COVID-19, enrolled during active disease. The sample taken for sequencing was peripheral blood.

CDR3 bases: TGTGCCAGCAGCTTAGGATTCTCAGTTGGAAACACCATATATTTT. Translated, it gives CASSLGFSVGNTIYF. This sequence joins TRBV7-7 and TRBJ1-3; D call uncertain. V lost 1 base and J lost 3, with 10 bases in between. The CDR3 is 15 residues long. Germline V gene sequence: CDR1 SSHAT, CDR2 FNYEAQ (reference sequence).